Below are 18 T cell receptor beta chains sequenced from a single sample in a study of siplizumab effects on memory and regulatory T cells. Libraries were prepared by immunoSEQ multiplex PCR; TCRdb keeps only in-frame clonotypes and omits some of them. The sample consists of under 85,000 clones, approximately 88% of them appearing once. Sequenced material: Tregs sorted from blood. Receptors originate from a human donor in good health.

The rearrangement links TRBV5-5 to TRBJ2-1, with TRBD2 identical over 9 bases. The length of the CDR3 is 16 residues. The ends lost 4 bases at V and 7 bases at J; junction bases unmatched: 12. Germline V CDR1 and CDR2: SGHKS, YYEKEE (reference sequence). CDR3 in DNA: TGTGCCAGCAGCCTCCCGGGGAGCGGGAGGTTGAATGAGCAGTTCTTC. Its translation is CASSLPGSGRLNEQFF.

The chain recombines TRBV4-2 with TRBJ2-1, with a weak D call TRBD2 (5 bases). Trimming shortened V by 0 bases and J by 9 bases, and 15 bases separated the two germline ends. The CDR3 sequence is 15 residues long. Germline V gene lookup returns CDR1 LGHNA and CDR2 YNFKEQ. The CDR3 DNA sequence: TGTGCCAGCAGCCAAGATGCCGGGATAGTCGGTGAGCAGTTCTTC. Translating it yields CASSQDAGIVGEQFF.

This sequence joins TRBV5-6 and TRBJ1-5; D is uncertain. Trimming stripped 2 bases from V and 3 bases from J, with 3 bases between. Germline values: CDR1 SGHDT, CDR2 YYEEEE. The CDR3 has 12 residues. CDR3 sequence reads: CASSFINQPQHF. The CDR3 DNA reads TGTGCCAGCAGCTTCATCAATCAGCCCCAGCATTTT.

This clone was counted only a few times. The chain uses TRBV7-3 and TRBJ1-1, with unresolved D. Germline V gives CDR1 SGHTA, CDR2 FQGTGA. Trimming pared 5 bases from V and 3 bases from J, leaving 10 bases between. The CDR3 has 13 amino acids. This CDR3 is CASSTDWDTEAFF. In nucleotides, the CDR3 is TGTGCCAGCAGCACGGACTGGGACACTGAAGCTTTCTTT.

J is TRBJ1-2 and V is TRBV2; a weak D match, TRBD1 (6 bases). The V and J ends lost 2 bases and 8 bases respectively, with 18 bases between them. The CDR3 loop spans 15 amino acids. Germline V CDR1 and CDR2: SNHLY, FYNNEI. DNA of the CDR3: TGTGCCAGCAGTGAAAAATTGCGAGGGGGAGAAGGCTACACCTTC. Translation: CASSEKLRGGEGYTF.

The count of this clone is one. The CDR3 protein is CASREGGETQYF. Here the CDR3 DNA reads TGCGCCAGCAGGGAGGGAGGGGAGACCCAGTACTTC. The rearrangement links TRBV5-1 to TRBJ2-5; 7 nucleotides align to TRBD2. Germline values: CDR1 SGHRS, CDR2 YFSETQ. Trimming took 5 bases from V and 5 from J; bases not matched to a gene: 3. The CDR3 loop spans 12 amino acids. The variable domain in full, with the rest retrieved from reference TRBV5-1 and TRBJ2-5, is KAGVTQTPRYLIKTRGQQVTLSCSPISGHRSVSWYQQTPGQGLQFLFEYFSETQRNKGNFPGRFSGRQFSNSRSEMNVSTLELGDSALYLCASREGGETQYFGPGTRLLVL.

The rearrangement links TRBV28 to TRBJ2-7; tentative D call: TRBD1 (6 bases). The CDR3 contains 15 residues. CDR1 is MDHEN, CDR2 SYDVKM, per germline. Trimming left V 2 bases short and J 1 base short, with 12 bases between. CDR3 nucleotides: TGTGCCAGCAGTTTACGGCCAGGGGAGTCCTACGAGCAGTACTTC. Protein sequence: CASSLRPGESYEQYF. Variable domain in full (rest from reference TRBV28 and TRBJ2-7): DVKVTQSSRYLVKRTGEKVFLECVQDMDHENMFWYRQDPGLGLRLIYFSYDVKMKEKGDIPEGYSVSREKKERFSLILESASTNQTSMYLCASSLRPGESYEQYFGPGTRLTVT.

This chain uses TRBV15 with TRBJ1-4; D is perhaps TRBD1 (6 bases). V lost 3 bases, J lost 3 bases, and 8 bases lay in between. The CDR3 consists of 14 residues. Germline CDR1 reads LNHNV; CDR2 reads YYDKDF (reference sequence). The CDR3 region has the DNA TGTGCCACCAGCAGGGACAGCGCTAATGAAAAACTGTTTTTT. Its translation is CATSRDSANEKLFF.

The J gene is TRBJ2-7, the V gene TRBV19; D may match TRBD1 or TRBD2 (5 bases each). The CDR3 extends over 15 amino acids. CDR1 is LNHDA, CDR2 SQIVND, per germline (reference sequence). The germline V and J ends were trimmed by 6 bases and 1 base, with 16 bases remaining between them. The CDR3: CASRGVGAASYEQYF. In DNA, the CDR3 is TGTGCCAGTAGAGGAGTCGGGGCAGCGTCCTACGAGCAGTACTTC. The variable domain in full, with the rest retrieved from reference TRBV19 and TRBJ2-7, is DGGITQSPKYLFRKEGQNVTLSCEQNLNHDAMYWYRQDPGQGLRLIYYSQIVNDFQKGDIAEGYSVSREKKESFPLTVTSAQKNPTAFYLCASRGVGAASYEQYFGPGTRLTVT.

V is TRBV7-2 and J is TRBJ2-7, with D possibly being TRBD1 (6 bases). V dropped 4 bases and J dropped 3 bases, with 19 bases sitting between them. Germline V gene data show CDR1 as SGHTA and CDR2 as FQGNSA. This CDR3 is built from 16 residues. CDR3 loop: CASSSSSRDKVYEQYF. In DNA, the CDR3 is TGTGCCAGCAGCTCCTCCTCCCGGGACAAGGTCTACGAGCAGTACTTC.

The chain carries TRBV7-6 and TRBJ2-4; the D call may be TRBD1 or TRBD2 (5 bases each). This CDR3 comprises 13 residues. V lost 3 bases to trimming and J lost 6 bases, with 9 bases between them. Germline V gene sequence: CDR1 SGHVS, CDR2 FNYEAQ. The chain's CDR3 is CASSLGRGNIQYF. DNA of the CDR3: TGTGCCAGCAGCTTGGGACGGGGAAACATTCAGTACTTC.

This chain joins TRBV29-1 and TRBJ2-7; 11 nucleotides agree with TRBD1. This CDR3 has 14 amino acids. V lost 7 bases to trimming and J lost 1 base; unmatched junction nucleotides: 6. Germline assignment: CDR1 SQVTM and CDR2 ANQGSEA. Here the CDR3 DNA reads TGCAGCGGATCCGGGACAGGGGGGTCCTACGAGCAGTACTTC. Translated, it gives CSGSGTGGSYEQYF.

The chain is built from TRBV6-1 and TRBJ2-4; a weak D match, TRBD1 (6 bases). The CDR3 sequence is 15 residues long. The V gene lost 1 base and the J gene lost 8 bases, with 15 bases spanning the gap. The germline V gene encodes CDR1 MNHNS and CDR2 SASEGT. CDR3 sequence (DNA): TGTGCCAGCAGTGAAGGTTCAGGGGTATTGGACATTCAGTACTTC. This gives the protein CASSEGSGVLDIQYF.

This sequence joins TRBV4-2 and TRBJ2-5; tentative D call: TRBD1 (5 bases). The germline gives CDR1 LGHNA, CDR2 YNFKEQ. This CDR3 comprises 14 residues. Trimming stripped 1 base from V and 4 bases from J, with 10 bases between. The DNA for the CDR3 is TGTGCCAGCAGCCAAGTGGGGCAGGGAGAGACCCAGTACTTC. It codes for CASSQVGQGETQYF.

This clone was seen only once. The chain uses TRBV7-9 and TRBJ2-7; 7 bases align to TRBD1. Trimming took 3 bases from V and 4 from J; bases not matched to a gene: 18. The germline V gene encodes CDR1 SEHNR and CDR2 FQNEAQ (reference sequence). CDR3 length equals 18 residues. CDR3 in DNA: TGTGCCAGCAGCTTTCTATTCGGACAGGTTATCTCGGGTTACGAGCAGTACTTC. Residues: CASSFLFGQVISGYEQYF.

This chain joins TRBV19 and TRBJ1-5; no clear D. Trimming removed 1 base from V and 2 bases from J, with 6 bases in between. The CDR3 consists of 14 residues. Germline assignment: CDR1 LNHDA and CDR2 SQIVND (reference sequence). The CDR3 here is CASSIGKGNQPQHF. CDR3 DNA: TGTGCCAGTAGTATAGGAAAAGGCAATCAGCCCCAGCATTTT.

The rearrangement joins TRBV6-1 to TRBJ2-7; 9 bases agree with TRBD1. Germline-derived CDR1 and CDR2 are MNHNS and SASEGT. Germline trimming cut 11 bases from V and 4 bases from J; bases unmatched to any gene: 9. The CDR3 runs 13 residues. CDR3 loop: CAACPTGGYEQYF. For the CDR3, the DNA is TGTGCCGCTTGCCCGACAGGGGGTTACGAGCAGTACTTC.

V gene TRBV28 combines with J gene TRBJ1-2; TRBD1 matches at 8 bases. Losses at the gene ends were 4 bases for V and 2 bases for J; bases not matched to a gene: 6. The germline V gene has CDR1 MDHEN and CDR2 SYDVKM. This CDR3 comprises 15 residues. CDR3 in DNA: TGTGCCAGCAGTTCCGGACAGGGAGCCAACTATGGCTACACCTTC. This encodes CASSSGQGANYGYTF.